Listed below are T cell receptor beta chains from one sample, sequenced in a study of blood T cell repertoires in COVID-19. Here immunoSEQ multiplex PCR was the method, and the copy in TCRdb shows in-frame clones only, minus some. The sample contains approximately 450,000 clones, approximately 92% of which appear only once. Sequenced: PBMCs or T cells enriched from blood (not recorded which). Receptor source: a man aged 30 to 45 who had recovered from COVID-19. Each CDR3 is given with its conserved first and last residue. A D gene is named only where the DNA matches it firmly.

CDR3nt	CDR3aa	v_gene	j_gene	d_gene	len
TGTGCCTGCAAAAAGGGTGGCGGGAGCTCCTACAATGAGCAGTTCTTC	CACKKGGGSSYNEQFF	TRBV30	TRBJ2-1	TRBD2	16
TGTGCCACCAGCAGAGATCAAGGACAGGGCTTCGAGCAGTTCTTC	CATSRDQGQGFEQFF	TRBV15	TRBJ2-1	TRBD1	15
TGTGCCAGCAGGAAGGGACAGGGATGGGATAAACTGTTTTTT	CASRKGQGWDKLFF	TRBV6-5	TRBJ1-4	TRBD1	14
TGTGCCAGCACTTGGGAGGGTGTTGGCTACACCTTC	CASTWEGVGYTF	TRBV12-3/TRBV12-4	TRBJ1-2	-	12
TGTGCCAGCAGCCTATACGCCGGGACTGGGGACTACGAGCAGTACTTC	CASSLYAGTGDYEQYF	TRBV28	TRBJ2-7	-	16
TGTGCCAGCAGCGTAGATCACAGCTCCTACGAGCAGTACTTC	CASSVDHSSYEQYF	TRBV9	TRBJ2-7	-	14
TGTGCCAGCAGTTCGGGACAGTTCTATGGCTACACCTTC	CASSSGQFYGYTF	TRBV27	TRBJ1-2	TRBD1	13
TGTGCCAGCAGTCCCACACCCTGGACAGAAGCTTTCTTT	CASSPTPWTEAFF	TRBV28	TRBJ1-1	-	13
TGTGCCAGTAGTCCCGGGACAGGGTTCCGTTCCACTGAAGCTTTCTTT	CASSPGTGFRSTEAFF	TRBV19	TRBJ1-1	TRBD1	16
TGTGCCAGCAGTTTTGACAGGACCAATAATTCACCCCTCCACTTT	CASSFDRTNNSPLHF	TRBV27	TRBJ1-6	-	15
TGTGCCAGCGGGACTAGAGAGGTAGATACGCAGTATTTT	CASGTREVDTQYF	TRBV5-8	TRBJ2-3	TRBD2	13